This T cell receptor beta chain was captured by sequencing in a study of human T cells and chemical hapten exposure. Looking at the study overall: Variation in per-sample TCR yields came mainly from small pooled library volume differences.

Time point noted: healthy volunteer bleed at 2 weeks. Unseparated into fractions, whole blood served as the source from which total RNA was extracted. What the library attached to individual cDNA molecules were unique molecular identifiers. In the authors' methods: With a range of 23,224 to 690,600, the median per sample was about 92,000 TCRs. In TCRdb, the RACE reads were re-called with MiXCR into one record per CDR3 protein. The authors' filters were not applied to this entry. Of 130,000 or so distinct CDR3 sequences listed, approximately 9.5% are singletons. The CDR3 is 14 residues long. In germline, CDR1 is ENHRY, CDR2 SYGVKD. The germline V and J ends were trimmed by 10 bases and 0 bases, with 14 bases remaining between them. This clonotype was observed a few times.

The origin of this receptor is a male donor in good health. Some clones in this sample may be carry-over from other donors' samples. The material sequenced was whole blood. The rearrangement links TRBV10-3 to TRBJ2-3, with D perhaps matching TRBD1 or TRBD2 (5 bases each). The DNA for the CDR3 is TGTGCCACCCAACGGGGCAGCAGCACAGATACGCAGTATTTT. Translating it yields CATQRGSSTDTQYF.